The following is a T cell receptor (beta chain) sequence with its context. Its antigen is undetermined. This entry comes from a study of cytomegalovirus exposure and HLA in healthy donors. Study-level results: Cytomegalovirus-associated TCR beta chains were listed, numbering around 150.

V was clipped by 1 base and J by 7 bases; unmatched bases: 9. Germline V gene sequence: CDR1 SNHLY, CDR2 FYNNEI. CDR3 length: 16 amino acids. This PCR relied on a set of 60 Vbeta primers and 13 Jbeta primers. Assay used: immunoSEQ multiplex PCR; TCRdb lists only in-frame clones, some missing. The clone table shows 100,000 to 150,000 clones, with the ten largest holding roughly 1.6%. Sequencing used PBMCs. This chain connects TRBV2 to TRBJ2-2; 7 bases agree with TRBD2. The sequence was obtained from a woman in her forties in good health and CMV-seronegative. The CDR3 DNA is TGTGCCAGCAGTGAAGAGGTTTCGGGGAGGGGCGGGGAGCTGTTTTTT. Its protein is CASSEEVSGRGGELFF.